Sequencing of this TCR beta chain was carried out in a study of blood T cell repertoires in COVID-19. Overall study: Samples representing acute and convalescent COVID-19 were sourced from the United States, Italy and Spain. The cDNA or gDNA used as material had been derived from T cells, B-cell-depleted T cells, or PBMCs.

The CDR3 runs 14 residues. Trimming removed 3 bases from V and 8 bases from J; junction bases left unmatched: 9. Germline V CDR1 and CDR2: MDHEN, SYDVKM. Self-reported history from a screening survey and questionnaire set each donor's cohort. In the authors' workflow: For nucleated cells, counts were estimated from reference gene primer amplification. Some clones are missing from TCRdb's copy, which holds only in-frame ones; the method was immunoSEQ multiplex PCR. The V and J calls and clone size are taken from that table; D and trimming were inferred from the DNA. The sample lists fewer than 500,000 clones, over 75% seen once, with 0.9% to 1.2% in the top ten.

The sequence was obtained from a man aged 25 to 40 who had recovered from COVID-19. The sequencing sample was made of PBMCs or T cells enriched from blood (not recorded which). The V and J genes are TRBV28 and TRBJ1-2, with 7 bases lining up with TRBD1. The CDR3 region has the DNA TGTGCCAGCAGTTTCCTAGGGACAGAAGGAGGCTACACCTTC. Protein: CASSFLGTEGGYTF.